Below are 32 T cell receptor beta chains sequenced from a single sample in a study of T cell responses to AZD1222 COVID-19 vaccine. Profiling relied on immunoSEQ multiplex PCR, and the TCRdb table lists in-frame clones only, not all of them. Here the sample spans 140,000 to 150,000 clones, more than 85% being singletons. The specimen comprised peripheral blood, sampled on day 0 of AZD1222 vaccination. Receptors originate from an adult in good health.

The chain carries TRBV3-1 (or the pseudogene TRBV3-2) and TRBJ2-2; TRBD2 matches at 14 bases. CDR1 LGHDT and CDR2 YNNKEL come from the germline V gene (reference sequence). CDR3 length: 15 residues. V dropped 6 bases and J dropped 5; count of bases not matched to a gene: 2. CDR3 sequence reads: CASRRLAGGTGELFF. Here the CDR3 DNA reads TGTGCCAGCAGAAGACTAGCGGGAGGGACCGGGGAGCTGTTTTTT.

The chain uses TRBV28 and TRBJ2-4; D not certain. The CDR3 is 14 residues long. V lost 5 bases and J 0 bases, leaving 8 bases between the germline ends. Germline-derived CDR1 and CDR2 are MDHEN and SYDVKM. CDR3 residues: CASSPPVAKNIQYF. Here the CDR3 DNA reads TGTGCCAGCAGTCCCCCAGTAGCCAAAAACATTCAGTACTTC.

The chain links TRBV6-5 to TRBJ1-3; D is unresolved. This CDR3 is 13 amino acids long. V was pared by 8 bases and J by 4 bases, with 12 bases between. In germline, CDR1 is MNHEY, CDR2 SVGAGI. The CDR3 bases are TGTGCCAGCGCCGCTTTACAAGGAAACACCATATATTTT. Its protein product is CASAALQGNTIYF.

Turning to this clone: The same CDR3 can be traced to other DNA sequences in this sample. The rearrangement joins TRBV5-1 to TRBJ1-1; D not certain. This CDR3 comprises 13 residues. Germline-derived CDR1 and CDR2 are SGHRS and YFSETQ. The ends were cut back, 0 bases at V and 1 base at J, with 4 bases in the middle. CDR3 bases: TGCGCCAGCAGCTTGGCCGGGAACACTGAAGCTTTCTTT. Translation: CASSLAGNTEAFF.

This clone has just one count. The chain couples TRBV3-1 (or the pseudogene TRBV3-2) to TRBJ2-1; D unclear. The germline V gene encodes CDR1 LGHDT and CDR2 YNNKEL (reference sequence). The CDR3 is made up of 12 amino acids. Trimming removed 4 bases at V and 8 bases at J, with 9 bases between. The CDR3 here is CASSLSGDEQFF. As DNA, the CDR3 is TGTGCCAGCAGCCTCTCAGGCGATGAGCAGTTCTTC.

This clone was detected a few times. The chain links TRBV19 to TRBJ1-5; tentative D call: TRBD1 (6 bases). The CDR3 length is 15 residues. The V gene lost 6 bases and the J gene lost 0 bases, with 12 bases spanning the gap. The germline gives CDR1 LNHDA, CDR2 SQIVND (reference sequence). The CDR3 spells CASRRTVNSNQPQHF. CDR3 in DNA: TGTGCCAGTAGGAGGACAGTAAATAGCAATCAGCCCCAGCATTTT.

The rearrangement links TRBV7-8 to TRBJ2-3; 7 bases line up with TRBD2. The trim removed 4 bases at V and 1 base at J, leaving 8 bases unmatched. CDR1 and CDR2 (germline): SGHVS, FQNEAQ. This CDR3 has 16 amino acids. CDR3 bases: TGTGCCAGCAGCTCAACTACGGGGGGTCGCACAGATACGCAGTATTTT. Amino acids: CASSSTTGGRTDTQYF.

The V and J genes are TRBV12-5 and TRBJ1-6; D is unresolved. The CDR3 has 13 amino acids. The germline V and J ends were trimmed by 7 bases and 4 bases, with 8 bases remaining between them. Germline V gives CDR1 LGHNT, CDR2 FRNRAP. The CDR3 here is CASAHDYNSPLHF. The CDR3 nucleotides read TGTGCTAGTGCACACGATTATAATTCACCCCTCCACTTT. Together with reference TRBV12-5 and TRBJ1-6, the CDR3 gives the full variable domain: DARVTQTPRHKVTEMGQEVTMRCQPILGHNTVFWYRQTMMQGLELLAYFRNRAPLDDSGMPKDRFSAEMPDATLATLKIQPSEPRDSAVYFCASAHDYNSPLHFGNGTRLTVT.

The chain is built from TRBV7-9 and TRBJ2-3; 7 bases are a match to TRBD2. This CDR3 has 14 residues. The germline gives CDR1 SEHNR, CDR2 FQNEAQ (reference sequence). V gave up 5 bases and J gave up 2 bases; unmatched junction bases: 4. The CDR3, as DNA: TGTGCCAGCAGCACAAGACTAGCCACAGATACGCAGTATTTT. It yields the protein CASSTRLATDTQYF.

The chain carries TRBV10-2 and TRBJ1-5, with D maybe TRBD1 (5 bases). Germline V lookup: CDR1 WSHSY, CDR2 SAAADI. The CDR3 is 14 amino acids. Trimming shortened V by 8 bases and J by 0 bases, and 11 bases separated the two germline ends. The CDR3 spells CASWGGGSNQPQHF. The CDR3 coding sequence is TGCGCCAGCTGGGGGGGTGGTAGCAATCAGCCCCAGCATTTT.

The rearrangement links TRBV7-9 to TRBJ2-5, with 8 bases that match TRBD1. The junction had 3 bases not matched to a gene; V was cut back by 4 bases and J by 5 bases. This CDR3 is 13 amino acids long. Germline-derived CDR1 and CDR2 are SEHNR and FQNEAQ (reference sequence). CDR3 coding DNA: TGTGCCAGCAGCTACAGGGGGACGGAGACCCAGTACTTC. Its translation is CASSYRGTETQYF.

The rearrangement joins TRBV5-1 to TRBJ2-7, with 9 bases identical to TRBD1. This CDR3 region has 14 residues. Germline V gene sequence: CDR1 SGHRS, CDR2 YFSETQ. Trimming cost V 4 bases and J 6 bases; bases outside gene matches: 8. CDR3 sequence (DNA): TGCGCCAGCAGCGCACCGGGACAGGGTGGCGAGCAGTACTTC. Amino acids: CASSAPGQGGEQYF.

The chain employs TRBV27 and TRBJ2-1; TRBD2 agrees at 10 bases. CDR1 and CDR2 from the germline V gene are MNHEY and SMNVEV (reference sequence). The CDR3 totals 16 residues. Trimming removed 0 bases from V and 3 bases from J; junction bases left unmatched: 2. CDR3 bases: TGTGCCAGCAGTTTATCTCCTAGCGGGAGCTACAATGAGCAGTTCTTC. Its protein product is CASSLSPSGSYNEQFF.

This chain connects TRBV18 to TRBJ1-5; D gene uncertain. Trimming took 0 bases from V and 0 from J, leaving 12 bases between them. The CDR3 is 17 residues long. In germline, CDR1 is KGHSH, CDR2 LQKENI. CDR3 sequence reads: CASSPPGAGNSNQPQHF. The CDR3 region has the DNA TGTGCCAGCTCACCACCGGGAGCTGGAAATAGCAATCAGCCCCAGCATTTT. Filled out from reference TRBV18 and TRBJ1-5, the complete variable domain reads NAGVMQNPRHLVRRRGQEARLRCSPMKGHSHVYWYRQLPEEGLKFMVYLQKENIIDESGMPKERFSAEFPKEGPSILRIQQVVRGDSAAYFCASSPPGAGNSNQPQHFGDGTRLSIL.

This sequence joins TRBV27 and TRBJ1-1; 10 nucleotides agree with TRBD1. The CDR3 spans 17 residues. V trimming: 5 bases; J trimming: 1 base; junction bases outside the gene matches: 10. Germline CDR1 and CDR2: MNHEY and SMNVEV (reference sequence). The CDR3 DNA sequence: TGTGCCAGCAGTCCAGTCCCGGGACAGGGGCCGAACACTGAAGCTTTCTTT. This gives the protein CASSPVPGQGPNTEAFF.

The chain combines TRBV10-3 with TRBJ2-7; the D gene could be TRBD1 or TRBD2 (5 bases each). Germline V gene lookup returns CDR1 ENHRY and CDR2 SYGVKD. There are 13 residues in the CDR3. V was shortened by 7 bases and J by 1 base, with 11 bases between the two germline ends. CDR3 bases: TGTGCCATCACAGCGGACACTTCCTACGAGCAGTACTTC. It translates to CAITADTSYEQYF.

DNA of the CDR3: TGTGCCAGCAGAAGACAGGGTAACACCGGGGAGCTGTTTTTT. As protein: CASRRQGNTGELFF. The rearrangement uses TRBV2 and TRBJ2-2; 7 nucleotides align to TRBD1. From germline, CDR1 is SNHLY and CDR2 FYNNEI. The V segment lost 6 bases and the J segment 2 bases; nucleotides outside the gene matches: 3. This CDR3 spans 14 amino acids.

V usage is TRBV6-5 and J usage is TRBJ2-7, with 11 nucleotides matching TRBD2. Losses at the gene ends were 6 bases for V and 9 bases for J; bases not matched to a gene: 13. Germline V gene data show CDR1 as MNHEY and CDR2 as SVGAGI. CDR3 length: 15 amino acids. The CDR3 protein is CASSGPGLAEKGQYF. CDR3 in DNA: TGTGCCAGCAGCGGCCCGGGACTAGCGGAGAAGGGGCAGTACTTC.

The gene calls are TRBV19 and TRBJ2-7; 7 bases match TRBD1. Germline CDR1 reads LNHDA; CDR2 reads SQIVND (reference sequence). This CDR3 comprises 15 residues. V was pared by 5 bases and J by 3 bases, with 10 bases of the junction left unmatched. The CDR3: CASSPRTGNYYEQYF. As DNA, the CDR3 is TGTGCCAGTAGTCCCCGGACAGGAAACTACTACGAGCAGTACTTC.

The rearrangement uses TRBV10-1 and TRBJ2-2, with D unresolved. Looked up from germline, CDR1 is WNHNN and CDR2 is SYGVQD (reference sequence). With 5 bases removed from V and 3 bases from J, the gap between germline ends came to 7 bases. CDR3 length: 13 residues. Written as DNA, the CDR3 is TGCGCCAGCAGTCCCCAGTACACCGGGGAGCTGTTTTTT. Amino acid sequence: CASSPQYTGELFF.

Written as DNA, the CDR3 is TGTGCCAGCTCCCCTTCAAAAGTGAACACTGAAGCTTTCTTT. Its translation is CASSPSKVNTEAFF. This chain uses TRBV18 with TRBJ1-1; unclear D gene. Trimming pared 6 bases from V and 0 bases from J, leaving 11 bases between. CDR1 is KGHSH and CDR2 is LQKENI in the germline V gene. The CDR3 is 14 residues long.

The chain couples TRBV5-6 to TRBJ2-1, with D uncertain. The V end was cut by 2 bases, the J end by 6 bases, with 3 bases between. The CDR3 sequence is 11 residues long. Germline CDR1 reads SGHDT; CDR2 reads YYEEEE. The DNA of the CDR3 is TGTGCCAGCAGCTTCCTCAATGAGCAGTTCTTC. It translates to CASSFLNEQFF.

The chain uses TRBV7-9 and TRBJ2-1; 7 positions match TRBD2. Germline CDR1 is SEHNR and CDR2 is FQNEAQ (reference sequence). This CDR3 spans 15 amino acids. V shed 1 base and J 6 bases; nucleotides not matched to a gene: 6. CDR3 DNA sequence: TGTGCCAGCAGCTTAGGGCTAGCGGACACCAATGAGCAGTTCTTC. Residues: CASSLGLADTNEQFF. The variable domain in full, with the rest retrieved from reference TRBV7-9 and TRBJ2-1, is DTGVSQNPRHKITKRGQNVTFRCDPISEHNRLYWYRQTLGQGPEFLTYFQNEAQLEKSRLLSDRFSAERPKGSFSTLEIQRTEQGDSAMYLCASSLGLADTNEQFFGPGTRLTVL.

This clone was detected once. The genes are TRBV6-1 and TRBJ1-1, with 7 bases identical to TRBD1. The CDR3 is 19 amino acids. V shed 3 bases and J 4 bases; nucleotides not matched to a gene: 20. Germline V gene sequence: CDR1 MNHNS, CDR2 SASEGT. DNA for the CDR3: TGTGCCAGCAGTGAGAGGACAGGACGCGACTACCTTTGGGGCACTGAAGCTTTCTTT. It encodes CASSERTGRDYLWGTEAFF.

This chain joins TRBV19 and TRBJ2-5; a weak D match, TRBD2 (5 bases). CDR3 size: 16 residues. The V end was cut by 5 bases, the J end by 6 bases, with 22 bases between. Germline CDR1 and CDR2: LNHDA and SQIVND (reference sequence). CDR3 nucleotides: TGTGCCAGTAGTTCCCCCTCGAGGGAGCGCGGAAAGACCCAGTACTTC. Translation: CASSSPSRERGKTQYF.

V gene TRBV19 combines with J gene TRBJ1-1; D unresolved. CDR3 length: 14 amino acids. In germline, CDR1 is LNHDA, CDR2 SQIVND (reference sequence). Trimming took 3 bases from V and 4 from J, leaving 12 bases between them. DNA for the CDR3: TGTGCCAGTAGTATGGGAGGGCTGGGCACTGAAGCTTTCTTT. Translated: CASSMGGLGTEAFF.

The chain recombines TRBV7-8 with TRBJ2-5; D unclear. CDR3 length: 14 amino acids. The V gene's germline CDR1 is SGHVS and CDR2 FQNEAQ. Between the trimmed V and J ends, which lost 1 base and 1 base, there was a span of 7 bases. The chain's CDR3 is CASSLGVIQETQYF. CDR3 in DNA: TGTGCCAGCAGCTTAGGGGTGATCCAAGAGACCCAGTACTTC.

The V gene is TRBV28, the J gene TRBJ1-5; unclear D gene. Germline V gene data show CDR1 as MDHEN and CDR2 as SYDVKM. V gave up 4 bases and J gave up 0 bases, with 13 bases separating them. The CDR3 has 16 amino acids. The CDR3 DNA follows: TGTGCCAGCAGTTCCTCCTGGGGTGCTAGCAATCAGCCCCAGCATTTT. Translating gives CASSSSWGASNQPQHF. Combining the CDR3 with reference TRBV28 and TRBJ1-5 gives the whole variable domain DVKVTQSSRYLVKRTGEKVFLECVQDMDHENMFWYRQDPGLGLRLIYFSYDVKMKEKGDIPEGYSVSREKKERFSLILESASTNQTSMYLCASSSSWGASNQPQHFGDGTRLSIL.

The gene calls are TRBV6-6 and TRBJ1-6; weak D call: TRBD1 (6 bases). Trimming pared 9 bases from V and 0 bases from J, leaving 12 bases between. Looked up from germline, CDR1 is MNHNY and CDR2 is SVGAGI (reference sequence). The CDR3 sequence is 15 residues long. The CDR3 sequence: CASGQSSSYNSPLHF. The CDR3 DNA follows: TGTGCCAGTGGACAGTCGAGCTCCTATAATTCACCCCTCCACTTT.

This chain connects TRBV11-2 to TRBJ2-1, with 8 bases aligning to TRBD2. V was pared by 5 bases and J by 9 bases, with 24 bases of the junction left unmatched. Germline V gives CDR1 SGHAT, CDR2 FQNNGV. This CDR3 comprises 19 residues. The CDR3 region is CASSRLGTREGQSAGEQFF. The CDR3 nucleotides are TGTGCCAGCAGCCGGCTGGGGACTAGAGAGGGGCAGTCCGCTGGTGAGCAGTTCTTC.

The chain couples TRBV7-8 to TRBJ2-5; 7 positions agree with TRBD1. Per the germline V gene, CDR1 is SGHVS and CDR2 is FQNEAQ. The ends lost 4 bases at V and 0 bases at J; junction bases unmatched: 2. The CDR3 spans 14 residues. CDR3 DNA: TGTGCCAGCAGCTCCGGACAGGACCAAGAGACCCAGTACTTC. Translating gives CASSSGQDQETQYF.

This rearrangement joins TRBV30 to TRBJ2-1, with D uncertain. The CDR3 runs to 12 residues. The germline CDR1 and CDR2 sequences are GTSNPN and SVGIG (reference sequence). V was shortened by 2 bases and J by 5 bases, with 7 bases between the two germline ends. The CDR3 coding sequence is TGTGCCTGGAGTTCAACGAACAATGAGCAGTTCTTC. Translating it yields CAWSSTNNEQFF.